This T cell receptor (beta chain) appears in the sequencing data of a study of blood T cells in healthy people across ages (dated by TCRdb to 2014 to 2015). Describing the broader study: In model experiments, template switching captured roughly one uniquely barcoded TCR beta cDNA molecule for every two T cells. The donors were divided into four age groups: young (average around 15 years), middle-aged (about 41), aged (under 70) and long-lived (around 80). Using deep sequencing normalized with unique cDNA molecular identifiers, the study measured how TCR beta repertoire diversity changes with age. The study analyzed two additional independent replicas of 1 million unique cDNA reads from the same blood draw for two donors, one aged 18 to 30 and one aged 80 or older. To avoid experimental bias, donors of different ages were randomly spread across the sequencing lanes. The investigation overall reported the following: Bulk unsorted PBMC profiling prevented conclusive comparison of naive and antigen-experienced compartments. Donor CMV infection status was unknown, potentially confounding age-related changes in expanded clonotypes. As age increased, observed TCR beta diversity per million T cells dropped in a roughly linear way, and a significant reduction was already evident by age 40. Estimates of total diversity from one million sequenced T cells were regarded as lower bounds and underestimates. Compared with the aged group, more naive CD4+ T cells, fewer expanded clones and increased TCR diversity were shown by the long-lived group, suggesting age selection. There was a strong correlation between observed TCR beta diversity and the percentage of naive T cells measured by flow cytometry.

The approximately 39 donors, aged 6 to 90 years, were systemically healthy Caucasian individuals from Russia. Each donor gave about 9.7 milliliters of peripheral blood, drawn into EDTA-treated Vacutainer tubes. Ficoll-Paque density-gradient centrifugation was used to isolate PBMCs, with at least 6.5 million per sample. Total RNA, at least 5 micrograms per sample, was extracted from PBMCs with Trizol reagent. For every donor, flow cytometry on a PBMC aliquot measured the percentage of naive CD45RAhigh/CD27high T cells. The table lists this clonotype with a few counts. Its antigen specificity is not known. No base quality values were provided; no much bigger clone lies one nucleotide off. At the junction V is shortened by 0 bases and J by 7 bases, with 7 bases in between. Reading the germline V gene gives CDR1 SGHDN and CDR2 FVKESK. The CDR3, cysteine through phenylalanine, is 13 amino acids long. Of all the DNA, just the CDR3 is kept, 39 bases in frame from base 1.

Receptor libraries were prepared by 5' RACE. Sequencing relied on an Illumina HiSeq 2500. A second PCR of roughly 7 to 11 cycles was performed with a sample-barcoded 5' primer and a J-beta primer mix. A template-switch 5' adaptor carrying 12 random nucleotides introduced a unique molecular identifier onto each TCR beta cDNA molecule. At least 3 million CDR3-containing paired-end reads were obtained from each sample. All of the RNA was converted into first-strand cDNA using the Mint cDNA synthesis kit, with a TRBC-specific oligonucleotide serving as the primer. After uracil-DNA glycosylase treatment, a first 18-cycle PCR used universal primers M1SS and BC2_uni_R on all cDNA. The original methods were these. Each sample was normalized by randomly selecting 1 million high-quality reads, each carrying a distinct molecular identifier. Instead of being binned into consensus sequences, reads with shared molecular identifiers were discarded. MiTCR, run with a Q25 quality threshold and the strictest error-elimination algorithm, handled CDR3 identification, clonotype clustering and error correction. Lower-bound total TCR beta diversity was estimated with a nonparametric unseen species model using Euler transformation. The public reads were run again by TCRdb, first through fastp at Q25 and then through MiXCR, and only productive beta chains were kept. Rows merge per CDR3 protein into single entries with the most common DNA and genes. Clone size and V and J calls follow TCRdb, not the original study. This sample comprises roughly 1,700,000 distinct CDR3 sequences, roughly 30% of them detected only once. The ten largest clones capture roughly 8.2% of the sample.

This sequence uses TRBV14 and TRBJ1-5, with no confident D gene call. The TCR comes from a woman aged 25-40 years in good health. What was sequenced was blood. The DNA sequence is TGTGCCAGCAGCCAAGATCTAGTCCAGCCCCAGCATTTT. The resulting protein is CASSQDLVQPQHF. Extended through the reference TRBV14 and TRBJ1-5 proteins, this CDR3 yields the full variable domain: EAGVTQFPSHSVIEKGQTVTLRCDPISGHDNLYWYRRVMGKEIKFLLHFVKESKQDESGMPNNRFLAERTGGTYSTLKVQPAELEDSGVYFCASSQDLVQPQHFGDGTRLSIL.